This is a list of T cell receptor beta chains from one sample in a study of graft-versus-host responses after intestinal transplantation. This table comes from immunoSEQ multiplex PCR, and its TCRdb copy is limited to in-frame clones, with some not included. The sample holds about 12,000 clones; over 65% are singletons and the top ten take 4% to 4.5%. The material sequenced was ileum tissue, taken 142 days after intestinal transplantation. The receptor set was obtained from a human patient who received an intestinal transplant, so some T cells may come from the graft donor. CDR3s include the opening cysteine and the closing phenylalanine or tryptophan. The order of the fields is CDR3 DNA, CDR3 protein, V gene, D gene, J gene, clone size. A D gene is named only where the DNA matches it firmly. The size entry is marked missing in some rows and otherwise reads once, few, many or a size class.

cdr3_nt: TGTGCCAGCAGTTTAAATAGCGGGAGGGTTTCAGATACGCAGTATTTT
cdr3_aa: CASSLNSGRVSDTQYF
v_call: TRBV27
d_call: TRBD2
j_call: TRBJ2-3
clone_size: .

cdr3_nt: TGCGCCAGCAGCCCCGGACCCTGGGGCTTCTGGGGCTACACCTTC
cdr3_aa: CASSPGPWGFWGYTF
v_call: TRBV4-1
d_call: .
j_call: TRBJ1-2
clone_size: .

cdr3_nt: TGCGCCAGCACCTGGACACGCGACACAGATACGCAGTATTTT
cdr3_aa: CASTWTRDTDTQYF
v_call: TRBV4-1
d_call: .
j_call: TRBJ2-3
clone_size: .

cdr3_nt: TGCAGCGTTGAAGATCGCGGGAGCCGTCCTTATGGCTACACCTTC
cdr3_aa: CSVEDRGSRPYGYTF
v_call: TRBV29-1
d_call: .
j_call: TRBJ1-2
clone_size: .

cdr3_nt: TGTGCCAGCAACGGGGGGGGACAAGAGACCCAGTACTTC
cdr3_aa: CASNGGGQETQYF
v_call: TRBV6-5
d_call: TRBD2
j_call: TRBJ2-5
clone_size: .

cdr3_nt: TGTGCCAGCAGCTTACGAGCGAACACTGAAGCTTTCTTT
cdr3_aa: CASSLRANTEAFF
v_call: TRBV7-3
d_call: .
j_call: TRBJ1-1
clone_size: .

cdr3_nt: TGTGCCAGCAGAACCGGGACAAGGGCCTATGGCTACACCTTC
cdr3_aa: CASRTGTRAYGYTF
v_call: TRBV6-1
d_call: .
j_call: TRBJ1-2
clone_size: .

cdr3_nt: TGCAGCGGTGGGGGAGGGAACACTGAAGCTTTCTTT
cdr3_aa: CSGGGGNTEAFF
v_call: TRBV29-1
d_call: .
j_call: TRBJ1-1
clone_size: .

cdr3_nt: TGTGCCAGCAGCGTAGTAGGGGTGATCGCGAACACCGGGGAGCTGTTTTTT
cdr3_aa: CASSVVGVIANTGELFF
v_call: TRBV9
d_call: .
j_call: TRBJ2-2
clone_size: .

cdr3_nt: TGCAGTGCTCCGCGTACTGCTTTCTTT
cdr3_aa: CSAPRTAFF
v_call: TRBV20-1
d_call: .
j_call: TRBJ1-1
clone_size: .

cdr3_nt: TGTGCCATCAGTGAGTCCCTAGCGGGCAATGAGCAGTTCTTC
cdr3_aa: CAISESLAGNEQFF
v_call: TRBV10-3
d_call: TRBD2
j_call: TRBJ2-1
clone_size: .

cdr3_nt: TGTGCCAGCACCCTTCTAGCGGGGGGCTACGAGCAGTACTTC
cdr3_aa: CASTLLAGGYEQYF
v_call: TRBV28
d_call: TRBD2
j_call: TRBJ2-7
clone_size: .

cdr3_nt: TGTGCCAGCAGCTTGGGACAGAACACTGAAGCTTTCTTT
cdr3_aa: CASSLGQNTEAFF
v_call: TRBV7-8
d_call: .
j_call: TRBJ1-1
clone_size: once

cdr3_nt: TGTGCCAGCAGTTACGGCCCAGGGGGACAATACAATGAGCAGTTCTTC
cdr3_aa: CASSYGPGGQYNEQFF
v_call: TRBV6-6
d_call: TRBD1
j_call: TRBJ2-1
clone_size: once

cdr3_nt: TGCGCCAGCAGCCCGCGACTAGGTACTGAGCAGTTCTTC
cdr3_aa: CASSPRLGTEQFF
v_call: TRBV4-1
d_call: .
j_call: TRBJ2-1
clone_size: .

cdr3_nt: TGTGCCAGCAGCGGGGCCCTAGCGGGGGATATCACAGATACGCAGTATTTT
cdr3_aa: CASSGALAGDITDTQYF
v_call: TRBV7-8
d_call: TRBD2
j_call: TRBJ2-3
clone_size: once

cdr3_nt: TGTGCCAGCAGCGCAACTAGCGGGAGGTACCCTAGCACAGATACGCAGTATTTT
cdr3_aa: CASSATSGRYPSTDTQYF
v_call: TRBV9
d_call: TRBD2
j_call: TRBJ2-3
clone_size: .

cdr3_nt: TGTGCCAGCAGTGAAGTCCAAATAGCCAAAAACATTCAGTACTTC
cdr3_aa: CASSEVQIAKNIQYF
v_call: TRBV2
d_call: .
j_call: TRBJ2-4
clone_size: .

cdr3_nt: TGTGCCAGCAGCTCAGCCCCCCAGGCGGGGGTCTACGAGCAGTACTTC
cdr3_aa: CASSSAPQAGVYEQYF
v_call: TRBV5-4
d_call: TRBD2
j_call: TRBJ2-7
clone_size: .

cdr3_nt: TGTGCCAGCATCGACAGTACTGAAGCTTTCTTT
cdr3_aa: CASIDSTEAFF
v_call: TRBV2
d_call: .
j_call: TRBJ1-1
clone_size: .

cdr3_nt: TGTGCCAGCCGCGGGACAGGGTCGGGGAACTATGGCTACACCTTC
cdr3_aa: CASRGTGSGNYGYTF
v_call: TRBV6-1
d_call: TRBD1
j_call: TRBJ1-2
clone_size: .

cdr3_nt: TGTGCCAGCGACAGGGGGCTGCTCGGAAACACCATATATTTT
cdr3_aa: CASDRGLLGNTIYF
v_call: TRBV25-1
d_call: TRBD1
j_call: TRBJ1-3
clone_size: .

cdr3_nt: TGTGCCAGCTCGCCGACGGGGAACACTGAAGCTTTCTTT
cdr3_aa: CASSPTGNTEAFF
v_call: TRBV18
d_call: .
j_call: TRBJ1-1
clone_size: .

cdr3_nt: TGTGCCAGCAGTTTATGGGGGGGGGACGCCTACGAGCAGTACTTC
cdr3_aa: CASSLWGGDAYEQYF
v_call: TRBV27
d_call: TRBD2
j_call: TRBJ2-7
clone_size: few

cdr3_nt: TGTGCCAGCAGACTTGCCTCGGGGGGGTGGGGTGAGCAGTTCTTC
cdr3_aa: CASRLASGGWGEQFF
v_call: TRBV7-6
d_call: TRBD2
j_call: TRBJ2-1
clone_size: .

cdr3_nt: TGTGCCAGAAGCCCCGGGGACAGGGGGCAAGAAAAACTGTTTTTT
cdr3_aa: CARSPGDRGQEKLFF
v_call: TRBV5-3
d_call: TRBD1
j_call: TRBJ1-4
clone_size: medium-sized

cdr3_nt: TGTGCCAGCACCCTCCTAGCGGGAGGCAGTGAGCAGTTCTTC
cdr3_aa: CASTLLAGGSEQFF
v_call: TRBV28
d_call: TRBD2
j_call: TRBJ2-1
clone_size: .

cdr3_nt: TGTGCCAGCAGCCTGCAACTAGGATCCGGGGAGCTGTTTTTT
cdr3_aa: CASSLQLGSGELFF
v_call: TRBV7-2
d_call: .
j_call: TRBJ2-2
clone_size: .

cdr3_nt: TGCAGCGTGCGACAGACCGCTAACAATGAGCAGTTCTTC
cdr3_aa: CSVRQTANNEQFF
v_call: TRBV29-1
d_call: .
j_call: TRBJ2-1
clone_size: .

cdr3_nt: TGTGCCAGCAGCCACCGCGGACAGGGCGGGCCTATTCAGTACTTC
cdr3_aa: CASSHRGQGGPIQYF
v_call: TRBV28
d_call: TRBD1
j_call: TRBJ2-4
clone_size: .

cdr3_nt: TGTGCCAGCAGTCGGTGGACTGAAGCTTTCTTT
cdr3_aa: CASSRWTEAFF
v_call: TRBV6-5
d_call: .
j_call: TRBJ1-1
clone_size: once

cdr3_nt: TGTGCCAGCACTATGACCGGGGGAGCATACAATGAGCAGTTCTTC
cdr3_aa: CASTMTGGAYNEQFF
v_call: TRBV7-9
d_call: .
j_call: TRBJ2-1
clone_size: .

cdr3_nt: TGTGCCAGCAAAGAGGTGGACACTGAAGCTTTCTTT
cdr3_aa: CASKEVDTEAFF
v_call: TRBV28
d_call: .
j_call: TRBJ1-1
clone_size: .

cdr3_nt: TGTGCCAGCTCCCCAGGGGCCACGGAAAGCTCTGGGGCCAACGTCCTGACTTTC
cdr3_aa: CASSPGATESSGANVLTF
v_call: TRBV18
d_call: .
j_call: TRBJ2-6
clone_size: .